A selection of T cell receptor beta chains follows, all from one sample in a study of metastatic and nonmetastatic thyroid tumors. TCRdb ran MiXCR on the PCR reads. The top ten clones hold just under 7% of a sample with about 34,000 clones, roughly a sixth of them seen once. Sample: blood. These receptors were obtained from a female donor with papillary thyroid cancer or a benign thyroid nodule (not recorded which). Some clones in this sample may be carry-over from other donors' samples. Both conserved end residues are part of each CDR3. The order of the fields is J gene, D gene, V gene, clone size, CDR3 protein, CDR3 DNA. D genes are given only for firm matches. Clone size is not always given. Where it is, it says once, few, many or a class for expanded clones.

j_call: TRBJ1-2
d_call: NA
v_call: TRBV6-1
clone_size: NA
cdr3_aa: CASSARTSGRGGAGGYTF
cdr3_nt: TGTGCCAGCAGTGCTCGGACTAGCGGGAGAGGTGGCGCGGGTGGCTACACCTTC

j_call: TRBJ1-6
d_call: NA
v_call: TRBV5-1
clone_size: NA
cdr3_aa: CASSLVSGGGSPLHF
cdr3_nt: TGCGCCAGCAGCTTGGTATCGGGGGGCGGTTCACCCCTCCACTTT

j_call: TRBJ2-3
d_call: TRBD2
v_call: TRBV20-1
clone_size: many
cdr3_aa: CSVPKVAGDSDTQYF
cdr3_nt: TGCAGTGTTCCCAAGGTGGCGGGAGACTCAGATACGCAGTATTTT

j_call: TRBJ2-2
d_call: TRBD2
v_call: TRBV11-3
clone_size: many
cdr3_aa: CASSLHSSGATGELFF
cdr3_nt: TGTGCCAGCAGCTTGCATTCTAGCGGGGCCACCGGGGAGCTGTTTTTT

j_call: TRBJ1-1
d_call: TRBD1
v_call: TRBV9
clone_size: few
cdr3_aa: CASGQGGTEAFF
cdr3_nt: TGTGCCAGCGGCCAGGGGGGCACTGAAGCTTTCTTT

j_call: TRBJ2-7
d_call: TRBD1
v_call: TRBV5-1
clone_size: NA
cdr3_aa: CASSRPGQGIYEQYF
cdr3_nt: TGCGCCAGCAGCCGTCCGGGACAGGGAATCTACGAGCAGTACTTC

j_call: TRBJ1-1
d_call: NA
v_call: TRBV28
clone_size: many
cdr3_aa: CASSFDIRGVPTDAFF
cdr3_nt: TGTGCCAGCAGTTTCGATATAAGGGGGGTCCCAACCGACGCTTTCTTT

j_call: TRBJ2-3
d_call: NA
v_call: TRBV10-3
clone_size: NA
cdr3_aa: CAISESSSGRGARTYTQYF
cdr3_nt: TGTGCCATCAGTGAGTCAAGTAGTGGGAGAGGTGCCCGCACATATACGCAGTATTTT

j_call: TRBJ2-1
d_call: NA
v_call: TRBV27
clone_size: few
cdr3_aa: CASSPRSSVYFGEQFF
cdr3_nt: TGTGCCAGCAGTCCCCGGTCTAGCGTGTATTTTGGTGAGCAGTTCTTC

j_call: TRBJ1-5
d_call: NA
v_call: TRBV4-1
clone_size: many
cdr3_aa: CASSQEAMGRARQPQHF
cdr3_nt: TGCGCCAGCAGCCAAGAAGCGATGGGCAGGGCAAGGCAGCCCCAGCATTTT

j_call: TRBJ1-1
d_call: TRBD1
v_call: TRBV28
clone_size: medium-sized
cdr3_aa: CASSGTGGAETEAFF
cdr3_nt: TGTGCCAGCAGTGGGACAGGGGGCGCCGAAACTGAAGCTTTCTTT

j_call: TRBJ2-1
d_call: TRBD2
v_call: TRBV9
clone_size: many
cdr3_aa: CASSVVAGDLEQFF
cdr3_nt: TGTGCCAGCAGCGTAGTGGCGGGAGATCTTGAGCAGTTCTTC

j_call: TRBJ2-5
d_call: NA
v_call: TRBV20-1
clone_size: many
cdr3_aa: CSARGGTLAETQYF
cdr3_nt: TGCAGTGCTAGAGGGGGAACTCTGGCGGAGACCCAGTACTTC

j_call: TRBJ2-7
d_call: NA
v_call: TRBV11-2
clone_size: NA
cdr3_aa: CASRTGISSYEHYF
cdr3_nt: TGTGCCAGCAGAACCGGGATAAGCTCCTACGAGCATTACTTC

j_call: TRBJ2-2
d_call: TRBD2
v_call: TRBV14
clone_size: many
cdr3_aa: CASSHSGRASGELFF
cdr3_nt: TGTGCCAGCAGTCATAGCGGGAGGGCCTCCGGGGAGCTGTTTTTT

j_call: TRBJ2-1
d_call: NA
v_call: TRBV2
clone_size: many
cdr3_aa: CASSDVRGFYNEQFF
cdr3_nt: TGTGCCAGCAGTGATGTTCGGGGTTTTTACAATGAGCAGTTCTTC

j_call: TRBJ2-3
d_call: NA
v_call: TRBV2
clone_size: few
cdr3_aa: CASRETETDTQYF
cdr3_nt: TGTGCAAGCAGGGAGACGGAGACGGATACGCAGTATTTT

j_call: TRBJ2-7
d_call: NA
v_call: TRBV10-3
clone_size: many
cdr3_aa: CAISTTPRQSSYEQYF
cdr3_nt: TGTGCCATCAGCACAACCCCTAGACAGAGCTCCTACGAGCAGTACTTC

j_call: TRBJ2-1
d_call: NA
v_call: TRBV6-4
clone_size: few
cdr3_aa: CASSARDGPREQFF
cdr3_nt: TGTGCCAGCAGTGCGCGGGACGGTCCCAGAGAGCAGTTCTTC

j_call: TRBJ1-5
d_call: TRBD1
v_call: TRBV5-1
clone_size: many
cdr3_aa: CASSLGTGYQPQHF
cdr3_nt: TGCGCCAGCAGCTTGGGGACAGGATATCAGCCCCAGCATTTT

j_call: TRBJ2-7
d_call: TRBD1
v_call: TRBV11-2
clone_size: many
cdr3_aa: CASSLGGQAYEQYF
cdr3_nt: TGTGCCAGCAGCTTAGGGGGACAGGCCTACGAGCAGTACTTC

j_call: TRBJ2-7
d_call: TRBD2
v_call: TRBV5-8
clone_size: many
cdr3_aa: CASSLIGGREYEQYF
cdr3_nt: TGTGCCAGCAGCTTGATCGGGGGGAGGGAATACGAGCAGTACTTC

j_call: TRBJ2-5
d_call: NA
v_call: TRBV20-1
clone_size: many
cdr3_aa: CSARDTREAWETQYF
cdr3_nt: TGCAGTGCTAGAGATACGAGGGAGGCGTGGGAGACCCAGTACTTC

j_call: TRBJ1-2
d_call: TRBD1
v_call: TRBV2
clone_size: NA
cdr3_aa: CNSRRDRASEGDGYTF
cdr3_nt: TGTAACAGCAGACGGGACAGGGCGTCGGAAGGGGATGGCTACACCTTC

j_call: TRBJ1-1
d_call: NA
v_call: TRBV28
clone_size: NA
cdr3_aa: CASSADMYREGDFF
cdr3_nt: TGTGCCAGCAGTGCCGATATGTACAGGGAGGGAGATTTCTTT

j_call: TRBJ1-5
d_call: TRBD1
v_call: TRBV2
clone_size: many
cdr3_aa: CASSSRTGGNQPQHF
cdr3_nt: TGTGCCAGCAGTTCCAGGACAGGCGGCAATCAGCCCCAGCATTTT

j_call: TRBJ2-7
d_call: NA
v_call: TRBV11-2
clone_size: NA
cdr3_aa: CASSPDSSSYEQYF
cdr3_nt: TGTGCCAGCAGCCCTGACAGTAGCTCCTACGAGCAGTACTTC

j_call: TRBJ1-2
d_call: TRBD1
v_call: TRBV14
clone_size: many
cdr3_aa: CASSPGTGPSFVGYTF
cdr3_nt: TGTGCCAGCAGTCCCGGGACAGGGCCCTCCTTTGTTGGCTACACCTTC

j_call: TRBJ2-7
d_call: NA
v_call: TRBV10-3
clone_size: many
cdr3_aa: CAIRREVSSYEQYF
cdr3_nt: TGTGCCATCAGGAGGGAAGTAAGCTCCTACGAGCAGTACTTC

j_call: TRBJ2-7
d_call: NA
v_call: TRBV11-2
clone_size: many
cdr3_aa: CASSLGSSAYEQYF
cdr3_nt: TGTGCCAGCAGCTTAGGCTCTTCGGCCTACGAGCAGTACTTC

j_call: TRBJ1-2
d_call: NA
v_call: TRBV19
clone_size: NA
cdr3_aa: CASSPIQDYGYTF
cdr3_nt: TGTGCCAGTTCCCCCATACAGGACTATGGCTACACCTTC

j_call: TRBJ1-1
d_call: NA
v_call: TRBV9
clone_size: many
cdr3_aa: CASSVRGNTEAFF
cdr3_nt: TGTGCCAGCAGCGTAAGAGGGAACACTGAAGCTTTCTTT

j_call: TRBJ2-2
d_call: TRBD2
v_call: TRBV12-3/TRBV12-4
clone_size: NA
cdr3_aa: CASSDSGTSNTGELFF
cdr3_nt: TGTGCCAGCAGCGATAGCGGGACCTCCAACACCGGGGAGCTGTTTTTT

j_call: TRBJ2-7
d_call: NA
v_call: TRBV28
clone_size: medium-sized
cdr3_aa: CASSSNSYEQYF
cdr3_nt: TGTGCCAGCAGTTCTAACAGCTACGAGCAGTACTTC

j_call: TRBJ2-1
d_call: TRBD2
v_call: TRBV24-1
clone_size: many
cdr3_aa: CATASPTSGRVEQFF
cdr3_nt: TGTGCCACCGCCTCCCCGACTAGCGGGAGGGTTGAGCAGTTCTTC

j_call: TRBJ2-6
d_call: NA
v_call: TRBV6-1
clone_size: NA
cdr3_aa: CASSEWRTGANVLTF
cdr3_nt: TGTGCCAGCAGTGAATGGCGGACTGGGGCCAACGTCCTGACTTTC

j_call: TRBJ2-3
d_call: TRBD2
v_call: TRBV5-1
clone_size: medium-sized
cdr3_aa: CASSPFSGSPTDTQYF
cdr3_nt: TGCGCCAGCAGCCCTTTTAGCGGGAGTCCCACAGATACGCAGTATTTT

j_call: TRBJ1-1
d_call: NA
v_call: TRBV19
clone_size: NA
cdr3_aa: CASMIQDNTGAFF
cdr3_nt: TGTGCCAGTATGATACAGGATAACACTGGAGCTTTCTTT

j_call: TRBJ1-2
d_call: TRBD1
v_call: TRBV2
clone_size: NA
cdr3_aa: CAISKAQGASVGYTF
cdr3_nt: TGTGCCATCAGTAAGGCACAGGGGGCGAGCGTTGGCTACACCTTC

j_call: TRBJ2-7
d_call: NA
v_call: TRBV20-1
clone_size: once
cdr3_aa: CSARRAQGASYEQYF
cdr3_nt: TGCAGTGCTAGACGGGCCCAGGGAGCTTCCTACGAGCAGTACTTC